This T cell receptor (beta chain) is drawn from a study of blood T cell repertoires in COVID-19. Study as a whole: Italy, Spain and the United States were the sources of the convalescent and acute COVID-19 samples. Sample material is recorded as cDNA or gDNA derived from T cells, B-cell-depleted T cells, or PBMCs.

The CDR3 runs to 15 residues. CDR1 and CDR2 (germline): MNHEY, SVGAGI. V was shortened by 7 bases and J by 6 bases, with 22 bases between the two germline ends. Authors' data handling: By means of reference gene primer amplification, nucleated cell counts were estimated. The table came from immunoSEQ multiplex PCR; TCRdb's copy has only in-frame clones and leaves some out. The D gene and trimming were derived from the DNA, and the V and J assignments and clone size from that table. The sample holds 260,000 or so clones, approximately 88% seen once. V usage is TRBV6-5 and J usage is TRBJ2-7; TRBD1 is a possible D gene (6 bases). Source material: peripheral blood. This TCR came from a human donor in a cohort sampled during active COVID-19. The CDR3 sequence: CASTPWEGTTGEQYF. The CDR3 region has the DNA TGTGCCAGCACCCCTTGGGAAGGGACAACGGGCGAGCAGTACTTC.